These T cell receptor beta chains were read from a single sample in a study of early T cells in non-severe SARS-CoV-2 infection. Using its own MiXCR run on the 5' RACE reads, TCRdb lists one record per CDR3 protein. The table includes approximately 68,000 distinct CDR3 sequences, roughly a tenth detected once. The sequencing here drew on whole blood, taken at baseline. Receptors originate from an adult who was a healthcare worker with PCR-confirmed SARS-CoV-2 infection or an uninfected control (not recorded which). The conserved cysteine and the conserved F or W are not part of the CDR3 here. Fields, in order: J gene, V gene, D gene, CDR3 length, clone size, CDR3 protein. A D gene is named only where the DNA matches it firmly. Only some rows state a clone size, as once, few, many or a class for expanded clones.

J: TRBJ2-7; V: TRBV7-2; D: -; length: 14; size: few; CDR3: ASTTRGGQAALSQY
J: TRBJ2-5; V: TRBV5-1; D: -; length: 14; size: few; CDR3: ASSLGRGTAQETQY
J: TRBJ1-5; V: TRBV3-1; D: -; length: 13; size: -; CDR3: ASSQDITRTQPQH
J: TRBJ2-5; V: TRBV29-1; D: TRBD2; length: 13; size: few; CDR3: SSRLRGVNQETQY
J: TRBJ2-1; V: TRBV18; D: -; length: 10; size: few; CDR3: ASSPEADEQF
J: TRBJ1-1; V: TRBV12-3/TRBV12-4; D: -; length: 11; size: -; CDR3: ASNPDGDTEAF
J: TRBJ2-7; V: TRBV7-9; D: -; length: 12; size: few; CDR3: ASSSTYQGYEQY
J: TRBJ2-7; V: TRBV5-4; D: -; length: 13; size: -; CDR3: ASSLAGLNSYEQY
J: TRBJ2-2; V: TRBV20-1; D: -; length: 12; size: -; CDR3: SASRPRDTGELF
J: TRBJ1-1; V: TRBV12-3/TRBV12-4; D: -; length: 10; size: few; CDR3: ASSYRAPEAF
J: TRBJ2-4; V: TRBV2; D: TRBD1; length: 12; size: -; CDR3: ASSGQGQKNIQY
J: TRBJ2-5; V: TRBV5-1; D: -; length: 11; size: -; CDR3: ASSFRLGETQY
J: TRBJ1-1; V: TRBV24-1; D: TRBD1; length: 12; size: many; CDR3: ATSGGTGGTEAF